The rows below give T cell receptor beta chains drawn from one sample of a study of identical twins. In TCRdb, the 5' RACE reads were re-called with MiXCR into one record per CDR3 protein. The sample holds about 690,000 distinct CDR3 sequences, around 6.1% seen once. Sequenced input: naive T cells sorted from blood. Receptors were obtained from a man between 18 and 35 years old in good health. CDR3s leave out the opening cysteine and the closing phenylalanine or tryptophan.

V gene: TRBV12-3/TRBV12-4; J gene: TRBJ1-5; CDR3 protein: ASSATDSANQPQH
V gene: TRBV11-3; J gene: TRBJ2-7; CDR3 protein: ASSHPISTSGRRFGFYEQY
V gene: TRBV7-2; J gene: TRBJ2-3; CDR3 protein: ASSPTSRTQY
V gene: TRBV6-5; J gene: TRBJ2-1; CDR3 protein: ASSYSASGRTSYNEQF
V gene: TRBV29-1; J gene: TRBJ2-1; CDR3 protein: SVSSGSLNEQF
V gene: TRBV5-1; J gene: TRBJ2-3; CDR3 protein: ASSRRTITDTQY
V gene: TRBV10-3; J gene: TRBJ2-3; CDR3 protein: AIATLELTDTQY
V gene: TRBV5-5; J gene: TRBJ2-7; CDR3 protein: ASSLNGQPGRGLYEQY
V gene: TRBV6-1; J gene: TRBJ1-5; CDR3 protein: ASSMTGNNQPQH
V gene: TRBV30; J gene: TRBJ2-7; CDR3 protein: AWRPPSFYEQY
V gene: TRBV12-5; J gene: TRBJ2-1; CDR3 protein: ASGSRHEQF
V gene: TRBV3-1; J gene: TRBJ1-3; CDR3 protein: ASSPYGTDGNTIY
V gene: TRBV5-1; J gene: TRBJ2-7; CDR3 protein: ASSLAGSDYEQY
V gene: TRBV5-1; J gene: TRBJ2-5; CDR3 protein: ASSLASIQETQY
V gene: TRBV19; J gene: TRBJ2-1; CDR3 protein: ASSPGTGRYEQF
V gene: TRBV10-3; J gene: TRBJ2-2; CDR3 protein: AIRRAENTGELF
V gene: TRBV18; J gene: TRBJ2-2; CDR3 protein: ASSPAGRDTGELF
V gene: TRBV6-1; J gene: TRBJ2-3; CDR3 protein: ASSKGSTDTQY
V gene: TRBV27; J gene: TRBJ2-3; CDR3 protein: ASRRRTSGRESPTDTQY
V gene: TRBV6-1; J gene: TRBJ1-1; CDR3 protein: ASRHFAAEAF
V gene: TRBV15; J gene: TRBJ2-1; CDR3 protein: ATSRGPSFDEQF
V gene: TRBV15; J gene: TRBJ2-5; CDR3 protein: ATSRDPYPGSWTQETQY
V gene: TRBV5-6; J gene: TRBJ2-3; CDR3 protein: ASSFLIMVQGAGTDTQY
V gene: TRBV11-2; J gene: TRBJ2-1; CDR3 protein: ASSLDRGEGLF
V gene: TRBV5-5; J gene: TRBJ2-3; CDR3 protein: ASSPTVAADTQY
V gene: TRBV4-1; J gene: TRBJ1-1; CDR3 protein: ASSQDLWGLEAF
V gene: TRBV15; J gene: TRBJ1-5; CDR3 protein: ATSREGALQPQH
V gene: TRBV12-3/TRBV12-4; J gene: TRBJ2-1; CDR3 protein: ASSRLAPYNEQF
V gene: TRBV12-3/TRBV12-4; J gene: TRBJ2-5; CDR3 protein: ASSLRAEQETKY
V gene: TRBV12-3/TRBV12-4; J gene: TRBJ2-1; CDR3 protein: ASSYGTDNEQF
V gene: TRBV12-3/TRBV12-4; J gene: TRBJ1-5; CDR3 protein: ASSRQGWQPQH
V gene: TRBV4-3; J gene: TRBJ2-7; CDR3 protein: ASSPGGQPKYEQY
V gene: TRBV29-1; J gene: TRBJ1-1; CDR3 protein: SVEKGTGEAF
V gene: TRBV5-1; J gene: TRBJ2-1; CDR3 protein: ASSLEPGSSYNEQF
V gene: TRBV12-3/TRBV12-4; J gene: TRBJ2-1; CDR3 protein: ASSLRGRSSYNEQF
V gene: TRBV20-1; J gene: TRBJ2-7; CDR3 protein: SASFSGSRVYEQH
V gene: TRBV7-6; J gene: TRBJ2-1; CDR3 protein: ASSLGPIANEQF
V gene: TRBV12-3/TRBV12-4; J gene: TRBJ1-2; CDR3 protein: ASSIGTAEYYGYT
V gene: TRBV7-8; J gene: TRBJ2-1; CDR3 protein: ASSLERLAADEQF
V gene: TRBV27; J gene: TRBJ2-6; CDR3 protein: ASTISTGANVLT
V gene: TRBV29-1; J gene: TRBJ2-1; CDR3 protein: SVTSGRTNNEQF
V gene: TRBV5-5; J gene: TRBJ1-2; CDR3 protein: ASSSTLHDSYGYT
V gene: TRBV12-3/TRBV12-4; J gene: TRBJ2-3; CDR3 protein: ASSTRDGTDTQY
V gene: TRBV12-3/TRBV12-4; J gene: TRBJ2-7; CDR3 protein: ASSLFGAYEQY
V gene: TRBV6-5; J gene: TRBJ2-7; CDR3 protein: ASSYSGRVEQY
V gene: TRBV12-3/TRBV12-4; J gene: TRBJ2-2; CDR3 protein: ASSLSVQLGPGELF
V gene: TRBV24-1; J gene: TRBJ1-5; CDR3 protein: ATSDGDRGASQPQH
V gene: TRBV29-1; J gene: TRBJ2-7; CDR3 protein: SVAIAGIYEQY
V gene: TRBV20-1; J gene: TRBJ2-3; CDR3 protein: SARVAELAGTDTQY